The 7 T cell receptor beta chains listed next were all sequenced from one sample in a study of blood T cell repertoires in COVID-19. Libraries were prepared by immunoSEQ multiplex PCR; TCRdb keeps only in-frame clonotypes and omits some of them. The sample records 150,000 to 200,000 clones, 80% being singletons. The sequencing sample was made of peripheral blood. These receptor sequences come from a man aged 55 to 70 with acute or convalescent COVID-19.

The CDR3 region is CASSYGLGGSDEKLFF. CDR3 DNA: TGTGCCAGCAGTTACGGGCTCGGGGGTTCGGATGAAAAACTGTTTTTT. The chain joins TRBV6-6 to TRBJ1-4; weak D call: TRBD1 (5 bases). Trimming took 2 bases from V and 6 from J, leaving 16 bases between them. The germline V gene has CDR1 MNHNY and CDR2 SVGAGI (reference sequence). The CDR3 contains 16 residues.

The CDR3 spells CASGLVLRDLTFLAKSGELFF. The DNA of the CDR3 is TGTGCTAGTGGTTTGGTACTCCGGGACTTAACCTTTCTAGCGAAGTCCGGGGAGCTGTTTTTT. The chain carries TRBV12-5 and TRBJ2-2; possibly TRBD2 for D (6 bases). V dropped 0 bases and J dropped 6 bases, with 29 bases sitting between them. Germline V CDR1 and CDR2: LGHNT, FRNRAP. This CDR3 contains 21 residues.

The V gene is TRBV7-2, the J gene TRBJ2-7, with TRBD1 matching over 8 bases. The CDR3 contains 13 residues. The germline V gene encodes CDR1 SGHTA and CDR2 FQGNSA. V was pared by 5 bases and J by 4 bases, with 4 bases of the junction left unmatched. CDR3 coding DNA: TGTGCCAGCAGCCCCAGACAGGGGTACGAGCAGTACTTC. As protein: CASSPRQGYEQYF. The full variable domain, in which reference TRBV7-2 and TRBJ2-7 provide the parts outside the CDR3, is GAGVSQSPSNKVTEKGKDVELRCDPISGHTALYWYRQSLGQGLEFLIYFQGNSAPDKSGLPSDRFSAERTGGSVSTLTIQRTQQEDSAVYLCASSPRQGYEQYFGPGTRLTVT.

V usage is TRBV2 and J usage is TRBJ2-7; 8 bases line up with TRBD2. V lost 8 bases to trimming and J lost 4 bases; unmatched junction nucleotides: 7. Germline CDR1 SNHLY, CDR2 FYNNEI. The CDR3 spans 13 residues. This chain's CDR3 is CASRRTSRYEQYF. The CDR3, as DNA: TGTGCCAGCCGTCGGACTAGCCGGTACGAGCAGTACTTC.

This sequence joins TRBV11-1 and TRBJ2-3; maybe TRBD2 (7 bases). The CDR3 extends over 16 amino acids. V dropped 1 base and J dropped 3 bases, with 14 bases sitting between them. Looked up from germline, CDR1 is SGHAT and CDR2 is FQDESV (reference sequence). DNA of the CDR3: TGTGCCAGCAGCTTAGGTGGGGGGGCCTCGACAGATACGCAGTATTTT. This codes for CASSLGGGASTDTQYF.

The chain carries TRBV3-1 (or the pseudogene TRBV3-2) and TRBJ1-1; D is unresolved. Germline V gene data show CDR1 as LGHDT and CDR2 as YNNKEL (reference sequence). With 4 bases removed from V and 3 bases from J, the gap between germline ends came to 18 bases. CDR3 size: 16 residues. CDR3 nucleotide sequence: TGTGCCAGCAGCCCACCGATGAGGGTTGCGCACACTGAAGCTTTCTTT. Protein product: CASSPPMRVAHTEAFF.

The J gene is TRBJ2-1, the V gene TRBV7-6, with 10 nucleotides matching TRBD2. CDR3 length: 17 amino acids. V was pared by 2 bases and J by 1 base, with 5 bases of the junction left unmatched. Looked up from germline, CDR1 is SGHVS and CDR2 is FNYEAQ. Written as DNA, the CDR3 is TGTGCCAGCAGCTTATCGACACTAGCGGGGTCCTACAATGAGCAGTTCTTC. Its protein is CASSLSTLAGSYNEQFF. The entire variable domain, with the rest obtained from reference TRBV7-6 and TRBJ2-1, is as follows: GAGVSQSPRYKVTKRGQDVALRCDPISGHVSLYWYRQALGQGPEFLTYFNYEAQQDKSGLPNDRFSAERPEGSISTLTIQRTEQRDSAMYRCASSLSTLAGSYNEQFFGPGTRLTVL.